A single sample gave rise to the 10 T cell receptor beta chains below, sequenced in a study of patients and donors after allogeneic stem cell transplantation. TCRdb ran MiXCR on the RT-PCR reads and lists one entry per CDR3 protein. The table has about 960,000 distinct CDR3 sequences, approximately 19% seen once. Source material: blood, either unsorted or a sorted T cell fraction (not recorded which). These receptors were collected from a human donor who was either an allogeneic HSCT recipient or a stem cell or donor lymphocyte infusion donor (not recorded which). It is not recorded whose cells these are; they may come from a transplant donor.

The table lists this clonotype with a few counts. The chain is built from TRBV20-1 and TRBJ1-1, with D unresolved. Germline V gene data show CDR1 as DFQATT and CDR2 as SNEGSKA (reference sequence). The ends were cut back, 5 bases at V and 1 base at J, with 11 bases in the middle. The CDR3 extends over 13 amino acids. CDR3 protein: CSAPGVGNTEAFF. The CDR3 nucleotides read TGCAGTGCTCCCGGGGTAGGGAACACTGAAGCTTTCTTT.

The table lists this clonotype with a few counts. The rearrangement joins TRBV5-6 to TRBJ2-3, with unresolved D. This CDR3 region has 14 residues. Trimming removed 3 bases from V and 10 bases from J, with 18 bases in between. Germline V lookup: CDR1 SGHDT, CDR2 YYEEEE. CDR3: CASSSRRPRQPQYF. The DNA of the CDR3 is TGTGCCAGCAGCTCTCGACGTCCCCGCCAGCCGCAGTATTTT.

The DNA of the CDR3 is TGCGCCAGCAGCCAGACTATCCGGACAGATACGCAGTATTTT. Translation: CASSQTIRTDTQYF. This chain uses TRBV4-3 with TRBJ2-3; D possibly corresponds to TRBD2 (5 bases). The V gene's germline CDR1 is LGHNA and CDR2 YSLEER. The V gene lost 3 bases and the J gene lost 3 bases, with 10 bases spanning the gap. There are 14 residues in the CDR3.

The V and J genes are TRBV9 and TRBJ2-2; 7 bases fit TRBD2. Germline V gives CDR1 SGDLS, CDR2 YYNGEE. The CDR3 runs 16 residues. Trimming removed 0 bases from V and 9 bases from J; junction bases left unmatched: 11. CDR3 DNA: TGTGCCAGCAGCGTAGAGATGGGGGGGAACCGAAGGGAGCTGTTTTTT. Protein: CASSVEMGGNRRELFF.

As DNA, the CDR3 is TGTGCCAGCGGACGCGGGCGGGGAGGGGGGTTCTTC. Protein product: CASGRGRGGGFF. The chain joins TRBV6-5 to TRBJ2-1, with D tentatively TRBD2 (7 bases). CDR1 MNHEY and CDR2 SVGAGI come from the germline V gene. The CDR3 is 12 amino acids. Trimming shortened V by 8 bases and J by 15 bases, and 20 bases separated the two germline ends.

This clonotype was detected only a few times. The V and J genes are TRBV9 and TRBJ1-5; D might be TRBD1 (6 bases). Trimming cost V 4 bases and J 3 bases, with 14 bases left between them. Germline loops: CDR1 SGDLS, CDR2 YYNGEE. This CDR3 contains 15 residues. This CDR3 is CASSPPGHFNQPQHF. DNA of the CDR3: TGTGCCAGCAGCCCCCCGGGACATTTCAATCAGCCCCAGCATTTT.

V and J are TRBV20-1 and TRBJ1-4; 8 bases fit TRBD1. The length of the CDR3 is 14 residues. Trimming took 0 bases from V and 13 from J; bases not matched to a gene: 10. CDR1 and CDR2 from the germline V gene are DFQATT and SNEGSKA (reference sequence). The CDR3 DNA reads TGCAGTGCTAGAGAGGGACAGGCTGGGGTAGGACTGTTTTTT. It specifies CSAREGQAGVGLFF.

This clonotype has just a few counts. The V call is TRBV2, the J call TRBJ2-7; D uncertain. The CDR3 covers 15 residues. Germline V lookup: CDR1 SNHLY, CDR2 FYNNEI. The V and J ends lost 2 bases and 5 bases respectively, with 16 bases between them. The CDR3 coding sequence is TGTGCCAGCAGTGAATGGCAGGTCGGAGAAGACGAGCAGTACTTC. It encodes CASSEWQVGEDEQYF.

The table lists this clonotype with many counts. The chain carries TRBV5-1 and TRBJ2-1; 10 nucleotides match TRBD1. V shed 3 bases, J shed 7 bases, and the junction held 16 bases outside the gene matches. This CDR3 region has 18 residues. Germline-derived CDR1 and CDR2 are SGHRS and YFSETQ. CDR3 in DNA: TGCGCCAGCAGCTATCCGGGACAGGGGTTTTCGAACTATAATGAGCAGTTCTTC. Translating gives CASSYPGQGFSNYNEQFF.

The genes are TRBV27 and TRBJ2-7; tentatively, D is TRBD2 (5 bases). Germline CDR1 and CDR2: MNHEY and SMNVEV (reference sequence). V gave up 5 bases and J gave up 0 bases, with 14 bases separating them. CDR3 length: 15 residues. The CDR3 protein is CASSQDFWGSYEQYF. CDR3 in DNA: TGTGCCAGCAGTCAGGACTTTTGGGGCTCCTACGAGCAGTACTTC.